Shown below are 21 T cell receptor beta chains from a single sample sequenced in a study of blood T cells in healthy people across ages. It was with a sample-barcoded 5' primer and a J-beta primer mix that a second PCR of roughly 7 to 12 cycles was run. In TCRdb, the 5' RACE reads were re-called with MiXCR into one record per CDR3 protein. The sample lists about 1,800,000 distinct CDR3 sequences, 25% to 30% occurring once. What was sequenced was blood. Receptors originate from a woman aged 25 to 45 in good health.

At least ten counts were recorded for this clonotype. The DNA for the CDR3 is TGCGCCAGCAGCTTGGAAGGGGGGAGACGGGAAAAACTGTTTTTT. It yields the protein CASSLEGGRREKLFF. V usage is TRBV5-1 and J usage is TRBJ1-4; a possible D gene is TRBD1 (6 bases). The V gene lost 0 bases and the J gene lost 8 bases, with 14 bases spanning the gap. CDR1 and CDR2 (germline): SGHRS, YFSETQ. The CDR3 is 15 residues long. Filled out from reference TRBV5-1 and TRBJ1-4, the complete variable domain reads KAGVTQTPRYLIKTRGQQVTLSCSPISGHRSVSWYQQTPGQGLQFLFEYFSETQRNKGNFPGRFSGRQFSNSRSEMNVSTLELGDSALYLCASSLEGGRREKLFFGSGTQLSVL.

The sample holds a few counts of this clonotype. The V and J genes are TRBV5-1 and TRBJ2-3; possibly TRBD1 or TRBD2 for D (5 bases each). Germline V gene sequence: CDR1 SGHRS, CDR2 YFSETQ. V was pared by 2 bases and J by 14 bases, with 12 bases between. The CDR3 is 11 residues long. CDR3 DNA: TGCGCCAGCAGCTTCGGGACGGCCCGGTATTTT. It is translated as CASSFGTARYF.

This clonotype was detected many times. The rearrangement links TRBV5-1 to TRBJ2-1; TRBD2 matches at 7 bases. The ends lost 1 base at V and 5 bases at J; junction bases unmatched: 3. Germline V gives CDR1 SGHRS, CDR2 YFSETQ. The CDR3 totals 14 residues. The DNA of the CDR3 is TGCGCCAGCAGCTTGATGGCGGGGGACAATGAGCAGTTCTTC. Amino acid sequence: CASSLMAGDNEQFF. Drawing the rest from reference TRBV5-1 and TRBJ2-1, the complete variable domain is KAGVTQTPRYLIKTRGQQVTLSCSPISGHRSVSWYQQTPGQGLQFLFEYFSETQRNKGNFPGRFSGRQFSNSRSEMNVSTLELGDSALYLCASSLMAGDNEQFFGPGTRLTVL.

The chain carries TRBV10-1 and TRBJ1-1; TRBD1 matches at 9 bases. J lost 6 bases, V lost 4 bases, and 9 bases had no gene match. The CDR3 spans 15 residues. Germline CDR1 is WNHNN and CDR2 is SYGVQD (reference sequence). As DNA, the CDR3 is TGCGCCAGCAGTGCGACGGGACAGGGAAAAGCTGAAGCTTTCTTT. Its translation: CASSATGQGKAEAFF.

The chain has TRBV4-1 and TRBJ2-3, with TRBD1 identical over 8 bases. This CDR3 region has 13 residues. Germline V CDR1 and CDR2: MGHRA, YSYEKL. With V trimmed by 8 bases and J by 5 bases, 6 bases remained unmatched. The CDR3 DNA reads as TGCGCCAGCGGACGACAGGGGATAGATACGCAGTATTTT. This encodes CASGRQGIDTQYF.

A note on this clonotype: The conserved phenylalanine or tryptophan is not found at the CDR3 terminus, so this likely reflects a read error. The J gene is TRBJ2-1, the V gene TRBV20-1; 9 bases align to TRBD2. The trim removed 5 bases at V and 0 bases at J, leaving 2 bases unmatched. The CDR3 is 14 residues long. Looked up from germline, CDR1 is DFQATT and CDR2 is SNEGSKA (reference sequence). CDR3 amino acids: CSASTSGSYNEQFV. CDR3 bases: TGCAGTGCTTCGACTAGCGGCTCCTACAATGAGCAGTTCGTC.

As to this clonotype: Compared with germline, one end of the junction differs, possibly owing to a read error. The chain couples TRBV28 to TRBJ1-2, with TRBD1 as a possible D gene (5 bases). Per the germline V gene, CDR1 is MDHEN and CDR2 is SYDVKM. This CDR3 spans 13 amino acids. Here the CDR3 DNA reads TGTGCCGGCAGCTATACAGGTGTGGGCGGCTACACCTTC. This gives the protein CAGSYTGVGGYTF.

This chain links TRBV5-6 with TRBJ1-5; D not certain. V was shortened by 0 bases and J by 6 bases, with 7 bases between the two germline ends. CDR1 and CDR2 from the germline V gene are SGHDT and YYEEEE. The CDR3 covers 13 residues. The CDR3 coding sequence is TGTGCCAGCAGCTTGGTACGGGGTCAGCCCCAGCATTTT. This encodes CASSLVRGQPQHF.

The chain uses TRBV7-9 and TRBJ1-1, with TRBD1 identical over 8 bases. Germline V CDR1 and CDR2: SEHNR, FQNEAQ (reference sequence). Unmatched junction bases numbered 6, after V lost 5 bases and J lost 4 bases. The CDR3 spans 14 residues. CDR3 region: CASSIGQGGTEAFF. The CDR3 DNA reads as TGTGCCAGCAGCATCGGACAGGGCGGCACTGAAGCTTTCTTT.

This clonotype has a handful of counts. This chain connects TRBV15 to TRBJ2-1, with a weak D call TRBD1 (5 bases). In germline, CDR1 is LNHNV, CDR2 YYDKDF (reference sequence). Trimming pared 4 bases from V and 10 bases from J, leaving 14 bases between. This CDR3 region has 13 residues. The CDR3 here is CATSIEGAREQFF. In DNA form, the CDR3 reads TGTGCCACCAGCATTGAAGGGGCGCGGGAGCAGTTCTTC.

This clonotype has just one count. This CDR3 reads CSAFPTSGAINTQYF. The CDR3, as DNA: TGCAGTGCTTTTCCGACTAGCGGGGCTATTAATACGCAGTATTTT. V gene TRBV20-1 combines with J gene TRBJ2-3; TRBD2 agrees at 11 bases. CDR1 and CDR2 (germline): DFQATT, SNEGSKA (reference sequence). With V trimmed by 5 bases and J by 7 bases, 11 bases remained unmatched. CDR3 length equals 15 residues.

The chain links TRBV2 to TRBJ2-4; 10 nucleotides match TRBD2. Unmatched junction bases numbered 6, after V lost 0 bases and J lost 10 bases. There are 15 residues in the CDR3. CDR1 SNHLY and CDR2 FYNNEI come from the germline V gene. The DNA of the CDR3 is TGTGCCAGCAGTGAAGCGCCCACTAGCGGGACGATTCAGTACTTC. Protein: CASSEAPTSGTIQYF.

This chain joins TRBV5-5 and TRBJ1-1; 7 bases map to TRBD1. CDR3 size: 17 residues. From germline, CDR1 is SGHKS and CDR2 YYEKEE (reference sequence). The J segment lost 7 bases and the V segment lost 0 bases, leaving 15 bases of the junction unmatched. CDR3 residues: CASSLEVLGAGGNEAFF. For the CDR3, the DNA is TGTGCCAGCAGCTTGGAAGTCCTCGGGGCAGGGGGGAATGAAGCTTTCTTT.

The rearrangement joins TRBV29-1 to TRBJ2-1; TRBD2 is a possible D gene (6 bases). The CDR3 covers 14 residues. Per the germline V gene, CDR1 is SQVTM and CDR2 is ANQGSEA. V dropped 5 bases and J dropped 2 bases, with 13 bases sitting between them. Here the CDR3 reads CSVRPRLAYNEQFF. The CDR3 DNA sequence: TGCAGCGTTCGGCCTAGACTAGCCTACAATGAGCAGTTCTTC.

This clonotype has more than one count but fewer than ten. This chain connects TRBV29-1 to TRBJ1-1; unclear D gene. In germline, CDR1 is SQVTM, CDR2 ANQGSEA. This CDR3 is 11 amino acids long. The V end lost 3 bases, the J end lost 7 bases, and 9 bases lay between the germline ends. In nucleotides, the CDR3 is TGCAGCGTTGAGTGGCGGAGTGAAGCTTTCTTT. Its translation: CSVEWRSEAFF. The full variable domain, its missing parts supplied by reference TRBV29-1 and TRBJ1-1, is SAVISQKPSRDICQRGTSLTIQCQVDSQVTMMFWYRQQPGQSLTLIATANQGSEATYESGFVIDKFPISRPNLTFSTLTVSNMSPEDSSIYLCSVEWRSEAFFGQGTRLTVV.

This clonotype was detected only once. The rearrangement joins TRBV28 to TRBJ2-6, with D possibly being TRBD2 (5 bases). The germline CDR1 and CDR2 sequences are MDHEN and SYDVKM. The CDR3 extends over 12 amino acids. Trimming took 11 bases from V and 3 from J, leaving 8 bases between them. The CDR3 coding sequence is TGTGCCGCCGGAGGTGGGGCCAACGTCCTGACTTTC. It yields the protein CAAGGGANVLTF. The full variable domain, rest sourced from reference TRBV28 and TRBJ2-6, is DVKVTQSSRYLVKRTGEKVFLECVQDMDHENMFWYRQDPGLGLRLIYFSYDVKMKEKGDIPEGYSVSREKKERFSLILESASTNQTSMYLCAAGGGANVLTFGAGSRLTVL.

This clonotype was seen a handful of times. J is TRBJ1-1 and V is TRBV20-1; D perhaps matches TRBD1 (5 bases). The CDR3 runs 13 residues. Germline V lookup: CDR1 DFQATT, CDR2 SNEGSKA (reference sequence). With 5 bases removed from V and 3 bases from J, the gap between germline ends came to 13 bases. For the CDR3, the DNA is TGCAGTGCTGGGGGGGTGGATTACACTGAAGCTTTCTTT. It codes for CSAGGVDYTEAFF.

The chain recombines TRBV5-1 with TRBJ1-5; no reliable D call. This CDR3 is 15 amino acids long. V was shortened by 0 bases and J by 4 bases, with 11 bases between the two germline ends. Looked up from germline, CDR1 is SGHRS and CDR2 is YFSETQ. The CDR3 here is CASSLDGLGNQPQHF. CDR3 nucleotide sequence: TGCGCCAGCAGCTTGGACGGTTTGGGGAATCAGCCCCAGCATTTT.

With respect to this clonotype: The junction departs from the called germline gene at one end, perhaps through a read error. The V gene is TRBV20-1, the J gene TRBJ2-7; 12 nucleotides match TRBD1. Germline V lookup: CDR1 DFQATT, CDR2 SNEGSKA (reference sequence). This CDR3 has 16 residues. This CDR3 reads CSVRSTGTGGIDEQYF. The CDR3 DNA reads TGCAGTGTTAGATCCACCGGGACAGGGGGCATCGACGAGCAGTACTTC.

This clonotype was counted at least ten times. V gene TRBV6-5 combines with J gene TRBJ2-1, with 10 positions matching TRBD1. The CDR3 extends over 14 amino acids. Germline values: CDR1 MNHEY, CDR2 SVGAGI. V shed 6 bases and J 5 bases; nucleotides not matched to a gene: 4. In nucleotides, the CDR3 is TGTGCCAGCAGCCTGACAGGGGGCCACAATGAGCAGTTCTTC. Protein: CASSLTGGHNEQFF.

This clonotype was found a few times. The rearrangement joins TRBV7-3 to TRBJ2-1; D is unresolved. The V end lost 1 base, the J end lost 1 base, and 11 bases lay between the germline ends. The CDR3 is 16 amino acids. Germline assignment: CDR1 SGHTA and CDR2 FQGTGA. As DNA, the CDR3 is TGTGCCAGCAGCTTAAACCTTGTAGGATCCTACAATGAGCAGTTCTTC. As protein: CASSLNLVGSYNEQFF.